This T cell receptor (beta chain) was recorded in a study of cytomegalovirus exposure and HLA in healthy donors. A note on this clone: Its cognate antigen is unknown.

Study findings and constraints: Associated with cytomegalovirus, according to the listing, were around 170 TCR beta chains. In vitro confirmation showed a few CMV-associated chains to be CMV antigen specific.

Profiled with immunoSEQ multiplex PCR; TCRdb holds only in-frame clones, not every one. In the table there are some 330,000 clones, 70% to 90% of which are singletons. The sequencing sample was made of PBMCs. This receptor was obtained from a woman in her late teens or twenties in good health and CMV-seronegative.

The CDR3 DNA follows: TGTGCCAGCAGTTCCCGATGGGGCCGGCCCACCTACGAGCAGTACTTC. Translating gives CASSSRWGRPTYEQYF. The chain has TRBV28 and TRBJ2-7; a possible D gene is TRBD1 (5 bases). Germline loops: CDR1 MDHEN, CDR2 SYDVKM. The V gene lost 4 bases and the J gene lost 2 bases, with 18 bases spanning the gap. The CDR3 has 16 amino acids.